This entry is about one T cell receptor beta chain. The target antigen is unknown. Genomic DNA, for the unsorted samples, came from about 90 million PBMCs. Assay runs were performed at deep level. TCRdb's copy holds only in-frame clones and misses some; the assay was immunoSEQ multiplex PCR. The sample has about 460,000 clones, 70% to 80% seen once. The data were taken from a study of shared clonotypes between healthy human individuals. Findings and limits, study-wide: Only blood was sampled; tissue repertoires likely differ.

The receptor was isolated from a woman aged 40 to 49 in good health. Some clones in this sample may be carry-over from other donors' samples. Sample: PBMCs.

The CDR3 reads CASSIPGLHNEQFF. The CDR3 DNA follows: TGTGCCAGTAGTATCCCAGGACTCCACAATGAGCAGTTCTTC. The J gene is TRBJ2-1, the V gene TRBV19, with a possible D match to TRBD2 (5 bases). This CDR3 has 14 amino acids. Deletions cut 3 bases from V and 5 bases from J, with 11 bases between. CDR1 and CDR2 (germline): LNHDA, SQIVND (reference sequence).